This T cell receptor beta chain was profiled in a study of blood T cell repertoires in COVID-19. Study summary: From T cells, B-cell-depleted T cells, or PBMCs came the material, which was cDNA or gDNA.

Original handling: Reference gene primer amplification gave estimated nucleated cell counts. Some clones are missing from TCRdb's copy, which holds only in-frame ones; the method was immunoSEQ multiplex PCR. From that table come the V and J calls and clone size; the DNA was used to work out D and trimming. Of roughly 62,000 clones detected, around four fifths appear once; the ten largest clones hold just over 20%. CDR1 is MGHRA and CDR2 is YSYEKL in the germline V gene. Trimming left V 0 bases short and J 6 bases short, with 21 bases between. This CDR3 spans 17 amino acids. The chain carries TRBV4-1 and TRBJ2-7; no clear D gene. The source is a woman of 80 years or more with active or convalescent COVID-19. The sample was peripheral blood. The CDR3 here is CASSQDTSDSGSFEQYF. CDR3 nucleotides: TGCGCCAGCAGCCAAGATACGAGCGACTCCGGTAGCTTCGAGCAGTACTTC.